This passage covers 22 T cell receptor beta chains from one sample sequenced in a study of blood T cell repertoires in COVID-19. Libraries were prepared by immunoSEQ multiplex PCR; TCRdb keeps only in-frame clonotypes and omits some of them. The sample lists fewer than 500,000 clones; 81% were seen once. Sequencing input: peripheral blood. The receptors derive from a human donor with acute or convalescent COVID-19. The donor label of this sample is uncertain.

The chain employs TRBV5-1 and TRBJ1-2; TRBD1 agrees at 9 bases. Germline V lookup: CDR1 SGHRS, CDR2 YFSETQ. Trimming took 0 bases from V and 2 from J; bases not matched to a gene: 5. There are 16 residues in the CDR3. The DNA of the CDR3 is TGCGCCAGCAGCTTGGAGGGGACAGGGAGAAACTATGGCTACACCTTC. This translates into CASSLEGTGRNYGYTF.

The CDR3 DNA reads as TGTGCCAGCAGCTTGGGGGGCACGGATGAAAAACTGTTTTTT. Amino acids: CASSLGGTDEKLFF. This chain links TRBV5-6 with TRBJ1-4; possible D gene TRBD1, 5 bases. Trimming removed 0 bases from V and 6 bases from J, with 9 bases in between. This CDR3 contains 14 residues. Germline CDR1 and CDR2: SGHDT and YYEEEE.

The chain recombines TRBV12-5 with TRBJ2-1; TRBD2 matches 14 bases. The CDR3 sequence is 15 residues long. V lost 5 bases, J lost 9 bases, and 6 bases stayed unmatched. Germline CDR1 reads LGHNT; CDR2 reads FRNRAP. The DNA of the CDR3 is TGTGCTAGTGGTGCTCCGGGACTAGCGGGAGTTGAGCAGTTCTTC. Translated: CASGAPGLAGVEQFF.

The CDR3 here is CASRPIGETQYF. CDR3 sequence (DNA): TGTGCCAGCAGGCCCATCGGAGAGACCCAGTACTTC. This chain joins TRBV7-9 and TRBJ2-5; D is undetermined. The V gene lost 6 bases and the J gene lost 4 bases, with 9 bases spanning the gap. This CDR3 is built from 12 residues. CDR1 and CDR2 from the germline V gene are SEHNR and FQNEAQ (reference sequence).

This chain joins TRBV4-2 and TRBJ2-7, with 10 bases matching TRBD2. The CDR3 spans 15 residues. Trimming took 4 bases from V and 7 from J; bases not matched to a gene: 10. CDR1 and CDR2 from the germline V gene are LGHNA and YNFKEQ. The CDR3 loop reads CASSPAAGGLGEQYF. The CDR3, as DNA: TGTGCCAGCAGCCCGGCAGCGGGGGGGCTGGGGGAGCAGTACTTC.

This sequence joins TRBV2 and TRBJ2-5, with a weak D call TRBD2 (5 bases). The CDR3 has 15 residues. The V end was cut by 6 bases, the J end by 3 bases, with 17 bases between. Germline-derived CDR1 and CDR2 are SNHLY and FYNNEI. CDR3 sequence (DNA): TGTGCCAGCAGAATTGGACTTTTGTCGAAAGAGACCCAGTACTTC. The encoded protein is CASRIGLLSKETQYF. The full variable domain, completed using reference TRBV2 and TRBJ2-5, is EPEVTQTPSHQVTQMGQEVILRCVPISNHLYFYWYRQILGQKVEFLVSFYNNEISEKSEIFDDQFSVERPDGSNFTLKIRSTKLEDSAMYFCASRIGLLSKETQYFGPGTRLLVL.

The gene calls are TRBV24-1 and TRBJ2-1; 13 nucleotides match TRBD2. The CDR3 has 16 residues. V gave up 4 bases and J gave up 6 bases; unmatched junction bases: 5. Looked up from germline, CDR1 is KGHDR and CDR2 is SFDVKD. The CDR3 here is CATSDPGTSGVNEQFF. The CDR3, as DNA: TGTGCCACCAGTGACCCGGGGACTAGCGGGGTCAATGAGCAGTTCTTC.

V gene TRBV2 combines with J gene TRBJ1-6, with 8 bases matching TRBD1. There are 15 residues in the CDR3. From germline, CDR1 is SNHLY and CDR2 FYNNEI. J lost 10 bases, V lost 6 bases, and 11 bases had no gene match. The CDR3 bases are TGTGCCAGCAGCGGAACGACAGGGGCTGGATCACCCCTCCACTTT. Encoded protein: CASSGTTGAGSPLHF. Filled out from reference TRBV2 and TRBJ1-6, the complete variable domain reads EPEVTQTPSHQVTQMGQEVILRCVPISNHLYFYWYRQILGQKVEFLVSFYNNEISEKSEIFDDQFSVERPDGSNFTLKIRSTKLEDSAMYFCASSGTTGAGSPLHFGNGTRLTVT.

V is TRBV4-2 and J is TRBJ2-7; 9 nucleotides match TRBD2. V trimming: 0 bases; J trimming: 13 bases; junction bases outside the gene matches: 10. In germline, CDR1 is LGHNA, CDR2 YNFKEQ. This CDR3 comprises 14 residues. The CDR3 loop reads CASSQDSVAGAPYF. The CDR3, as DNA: TGTGCCAGCAGCCAAGATTCTGTAGCGGGAGCGCCATACTTC.

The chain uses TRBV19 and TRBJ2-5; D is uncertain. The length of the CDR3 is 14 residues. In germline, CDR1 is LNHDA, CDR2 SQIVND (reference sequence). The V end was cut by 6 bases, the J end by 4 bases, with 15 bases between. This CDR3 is CASSPTSVRETQYF. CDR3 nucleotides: TGTGCCAGTAGCCCAACCAGCGTCAGAGAGACCCAGTACTTC.

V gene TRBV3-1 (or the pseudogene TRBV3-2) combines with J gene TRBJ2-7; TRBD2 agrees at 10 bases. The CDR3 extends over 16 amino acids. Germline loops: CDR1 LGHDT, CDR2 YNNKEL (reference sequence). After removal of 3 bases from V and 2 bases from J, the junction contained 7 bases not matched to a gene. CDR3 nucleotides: TGTGCCAGCAGCCACCCCTGGACTAGCGGCACCTACGAGCAGTACTTC. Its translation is CASSHPWTSGTYEQYF.

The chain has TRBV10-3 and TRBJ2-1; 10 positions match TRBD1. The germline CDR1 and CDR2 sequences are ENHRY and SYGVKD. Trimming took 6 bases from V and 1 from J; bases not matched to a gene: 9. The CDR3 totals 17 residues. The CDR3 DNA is TGTGCCATCAGAGAGATCGCGGGACAGGGGTCCTACAATGAGCAGTTCTTC. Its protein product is CAIREIAGQGSYNEQFF.

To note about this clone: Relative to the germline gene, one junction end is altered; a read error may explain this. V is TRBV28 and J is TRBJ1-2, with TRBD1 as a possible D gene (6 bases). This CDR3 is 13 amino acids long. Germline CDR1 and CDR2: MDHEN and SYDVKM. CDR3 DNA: TGTGCCAGCAGTTCCCTAGGGGGTCTTACCCCCGTATTC. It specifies CASSSLGGLTPVF.

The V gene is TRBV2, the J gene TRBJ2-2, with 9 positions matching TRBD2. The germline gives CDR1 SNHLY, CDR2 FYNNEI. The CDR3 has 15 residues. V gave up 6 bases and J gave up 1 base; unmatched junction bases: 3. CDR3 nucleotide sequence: TGTGCCAGCAGGGGAGCGGGGGGGAACACCGGGGAGCTGTTTTTT. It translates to CASRGAGGNTGELFF. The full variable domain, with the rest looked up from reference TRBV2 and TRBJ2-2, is EPEVTQTPSHQVTQMGQEVILRCVPISNHLYFYWYRQILGQKVEFLVSFYNNEISEKSEIFDDQFSVERPDGSNFTLKIRSTKLEDSAMYFCASRGAGGNTGELFFGEGSRLTVL.

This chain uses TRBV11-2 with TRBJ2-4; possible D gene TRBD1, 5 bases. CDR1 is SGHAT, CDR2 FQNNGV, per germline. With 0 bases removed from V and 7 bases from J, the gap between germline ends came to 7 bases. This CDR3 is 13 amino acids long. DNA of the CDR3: TGTGCCAGCAGCTTAGACAGGGCGAACATTCAGTACTTC. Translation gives CASSLDRANIQYF.

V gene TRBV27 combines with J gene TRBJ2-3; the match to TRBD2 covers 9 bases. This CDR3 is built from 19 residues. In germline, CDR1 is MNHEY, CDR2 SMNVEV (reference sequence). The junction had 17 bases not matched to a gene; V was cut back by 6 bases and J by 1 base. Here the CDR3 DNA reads TGTGCCAGCAGCCCCCCACGTGGCGGGGGGGCTTTAGGCACAGATACGCAGTATTTT. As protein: CASSPPRGGGALGTDTQYF.

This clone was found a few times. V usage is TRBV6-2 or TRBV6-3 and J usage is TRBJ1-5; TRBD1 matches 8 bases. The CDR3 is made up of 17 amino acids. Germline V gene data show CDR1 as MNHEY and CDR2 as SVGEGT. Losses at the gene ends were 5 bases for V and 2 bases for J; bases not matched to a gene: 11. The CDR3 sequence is CASSARRQGRGNQPQHF. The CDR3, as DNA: TGTGCCAGCAGTGCGAGAAGACAGGGGAGGGGCAATCAGCCCCAGCATTTT.

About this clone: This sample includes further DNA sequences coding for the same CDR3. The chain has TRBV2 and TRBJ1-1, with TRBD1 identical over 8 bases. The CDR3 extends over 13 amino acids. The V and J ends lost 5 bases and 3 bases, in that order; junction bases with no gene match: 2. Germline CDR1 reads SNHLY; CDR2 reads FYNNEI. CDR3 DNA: TGTGCCAGCAGTAGACAGGGGTACACTGAAGCTTTCTTT. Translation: CASSRQGYTEAFF.

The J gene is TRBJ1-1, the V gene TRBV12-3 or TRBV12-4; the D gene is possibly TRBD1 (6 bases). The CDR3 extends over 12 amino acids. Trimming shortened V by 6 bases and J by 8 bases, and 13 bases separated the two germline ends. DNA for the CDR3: TGTGCCAGCAGAATCAGCCAGGGGGAAGCTTTCTTT. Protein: CASRISQGEAFF.

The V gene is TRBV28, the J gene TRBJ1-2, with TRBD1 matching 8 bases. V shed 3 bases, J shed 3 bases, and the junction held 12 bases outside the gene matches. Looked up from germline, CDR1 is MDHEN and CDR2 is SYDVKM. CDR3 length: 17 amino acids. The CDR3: CASSFWDRSLGDYGYTF. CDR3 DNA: TGTGCCAGCAGTTTCTGGGACAGGTCTCTCGGGGACTATGGCTACACCTTC.

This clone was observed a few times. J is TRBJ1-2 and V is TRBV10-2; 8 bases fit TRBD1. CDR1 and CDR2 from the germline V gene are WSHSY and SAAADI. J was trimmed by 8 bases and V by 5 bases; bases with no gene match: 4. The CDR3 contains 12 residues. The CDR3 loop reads CASSQTGGGYTF. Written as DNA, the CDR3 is TGCGCCAGCAGTCAAACAGGGGGAGGCTACACCTTC.

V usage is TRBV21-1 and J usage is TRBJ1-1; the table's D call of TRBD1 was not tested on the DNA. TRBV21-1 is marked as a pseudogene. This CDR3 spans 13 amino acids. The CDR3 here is CASSSQGHTEAFF. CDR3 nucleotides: TGTGCCAGCAGCTCGCAGGGTCACACTGAAGCTTTCTTT.